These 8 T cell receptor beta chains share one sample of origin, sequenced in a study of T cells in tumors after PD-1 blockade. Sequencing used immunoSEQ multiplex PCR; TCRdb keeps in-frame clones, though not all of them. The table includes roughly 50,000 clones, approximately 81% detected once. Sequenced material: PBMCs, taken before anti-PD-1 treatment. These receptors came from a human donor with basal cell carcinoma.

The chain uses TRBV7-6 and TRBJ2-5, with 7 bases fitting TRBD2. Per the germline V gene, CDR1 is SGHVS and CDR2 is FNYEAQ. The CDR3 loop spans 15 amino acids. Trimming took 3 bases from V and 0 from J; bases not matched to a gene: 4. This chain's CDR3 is CASSFSSGNQETQYF. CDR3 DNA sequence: TGTGCCAGCAGCTTTTCTAGCGGAAACCAAGAGACCCAGTACTTC.

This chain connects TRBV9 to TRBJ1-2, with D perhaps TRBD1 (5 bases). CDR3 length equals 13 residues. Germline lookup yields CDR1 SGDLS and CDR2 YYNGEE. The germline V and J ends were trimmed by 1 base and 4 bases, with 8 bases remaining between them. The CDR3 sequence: CASSVQGVYGYTF. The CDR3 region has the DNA TGTGCCAGCAGCGTACAAGGGGTCTATGGCTACACCTTC.

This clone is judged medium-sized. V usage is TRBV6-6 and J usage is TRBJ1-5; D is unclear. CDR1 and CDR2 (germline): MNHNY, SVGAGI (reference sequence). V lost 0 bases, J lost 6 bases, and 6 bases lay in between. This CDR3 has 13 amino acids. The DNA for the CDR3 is TGTGCCAGCAGTTACTCGGAGACTCAGCCCCAGCATTTT. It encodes CASSYSETQPQHF.

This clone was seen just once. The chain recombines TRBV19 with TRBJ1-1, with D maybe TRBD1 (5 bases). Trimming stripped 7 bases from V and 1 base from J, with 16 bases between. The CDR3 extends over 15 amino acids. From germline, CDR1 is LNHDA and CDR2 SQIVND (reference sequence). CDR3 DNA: TGTGCCAGTACTCTAAACAGGAATAAGAACACTGAAGCTTTCTTT. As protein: CASTLNRNKNTEAFF.

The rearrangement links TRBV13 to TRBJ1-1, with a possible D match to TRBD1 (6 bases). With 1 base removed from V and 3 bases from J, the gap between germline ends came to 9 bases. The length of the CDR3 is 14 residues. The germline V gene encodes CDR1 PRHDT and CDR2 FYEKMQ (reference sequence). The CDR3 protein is CASSLERGDTEAFF. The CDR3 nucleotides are TGTGCCAGCAGCTTAGAGAGGGGGGACACTGAAGCTTTCTTT. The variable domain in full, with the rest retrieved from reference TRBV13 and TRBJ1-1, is AAGVIQSPRHLIKEKRETATLKCYPIPRHDTVYWYQQGPGQDPQFLISFYEKMQSDKGSIPDRFSAQQFSDYHSELNMSSLELGDSALYFCASSLERGDTEAFFGQGTRLTVV.

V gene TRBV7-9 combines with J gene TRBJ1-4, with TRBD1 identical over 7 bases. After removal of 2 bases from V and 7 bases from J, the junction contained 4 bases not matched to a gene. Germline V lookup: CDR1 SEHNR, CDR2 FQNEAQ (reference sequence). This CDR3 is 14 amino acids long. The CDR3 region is CASSLTGDGEKLFF. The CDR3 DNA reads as TGTGCCAGCAGCTTAACAGGGGACGGTGAAAAACTGTTTTTT.

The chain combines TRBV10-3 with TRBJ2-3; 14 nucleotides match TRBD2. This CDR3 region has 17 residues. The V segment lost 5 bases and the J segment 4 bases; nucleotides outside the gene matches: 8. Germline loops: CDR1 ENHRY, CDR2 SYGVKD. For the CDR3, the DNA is TGTGCCATCAGTTCCGGGACTAGCGGGGGTAGCGCAGATACGCAGTATTTT. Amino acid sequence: CAISSGTSGGSADTQYF.

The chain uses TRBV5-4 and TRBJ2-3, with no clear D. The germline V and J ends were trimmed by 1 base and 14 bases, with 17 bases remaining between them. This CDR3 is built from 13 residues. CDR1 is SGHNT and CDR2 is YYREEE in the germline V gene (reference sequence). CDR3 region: CASSLQAVPSRYF. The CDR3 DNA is TGTGCCAGCAGCTTGCAGGCGGTCCCCTCCAGGTATTTT. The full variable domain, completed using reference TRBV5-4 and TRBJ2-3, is ETGVTQSPTHLIKTRGQQVTLRCSSQSGHNTVSWYQQALGQGPQFIFQYYREEENGRGNFPPRFSGLQFPNYSSELNVNALELDDSALYLCASSLQAVPSRYFGPGTRLTVL.